Sequencing of this TCR beta chain was carried out in a study of vaccination and CD4 T cells after COVID-19. Turning to the study itself: Participants, all vaccine recipients, received two doses of either BNT162b2 or mRNA-1273. Investigators stimulated cells with overlapping spike peptides drawn from SARS-CoV-2, HCoV-NL63, HCoV-OC43 and HCoV-229E.

Sequenced with the Oncomine TCR Beta short-read assay was DNA taken from cultured CD4+ T cells. Cultured CD4+ T cells were the source of extracted genomic DNA. TCRdb independently ran MiXCR on the PCR reads; one entry per CDR3 protein. Among thousands of distinct CDR3 sequences listed, 28% were seen once. Documented treatment: roughly 11-day PBMC culture with coronavirus spike peptide pools or control peptides (ViraFEST assay). Unexposed donor CD4+ T cells predated the COVID-19 pandemic, collected 2011-2018. This clonotype is labeled medium-sized (0.01 to 0.1%). The antigen is unknown. Sequenced material: CD4+ T cells from blood, cultured in vitro. This receptor was obtained from a human donor in good health.

Here the CDR3 reads CATSDPTSFGADTQYF. The CDR3 DNA is TGTGCCACCAGTGATCCCACATCGTTCGGGGCAGATACGCAGTATTTT. J is TRBJ2-3 and V is TRBV24-1, with D possibly matching TRBD2 (5 bases). The ends were cut back, 3 bases at V and 4 bases at J, with 16 bases in the middle. The V gene's germline CDR1 is KGHDR and CDR2 SFDVKD. The CDR3 has 16 amino acids.